These 25 T cell receptor beta chains share one sample of origin, sequenced in a study of T-cell reconstitution after alpha-beta-depleted transplantation in children. This sample's TCRbeta library carried unique molecular identifier barcodes. TCRdb used MiXCR to reprocess the PCR reads, holding one entry per CDR3 protein. The data contain about 830,000 distinct CDR3 sequences, roughly 15% of them singletons. The starting material was PBMCs, mostly from graft donor cells, obtained 360 days after TCRalphabeta/CD19-depleted stem cell transplant. These receptor sequences come from a male patient younger than 18 who had a stem cell transplant for acute lymphoblastic leukemia, so the T cells may come from the graft donor.

This clonotype was seen a handful of times. The V and J genes are TRBV29-1 and TRBJ2-6; unclear D gene. CDR3 size: 15 residues. Per the germline V gene, CDR1 is SQVTM and CDR2 is ANQGSEA. The V gene lost 3 bases and the J gene lost 0 bases, with 9 bases spanning the gap. For the CDR3, the DNA is TGCAGCGTTGAGTGGCCCCTCTCTGGGGCCAACGTCCTGACTTTC. It is translated as CSVEWPLSGANVLTF.

This clonotype has ten or more counts. This chain links TRBV18 with TRBJ2-1; D may be TRBD1 (6 bases). Germline CDR1 and CDR2: KGHSH and LQKENI. V lost 3 bases and J lost 2, with 11 bases in between. The CDR3 covers 15 residues. CDR3: CASSPDRSPYNEQFF. CDR3 nucleotides: TGTGCCAGCTCACCCGACAGGAGCCCCTACAATGAGCAGTTCTTC. Complete variable domain (other parts from reference TRBV18 and TRBJ2-1): NAGVMQNPRHLVRRRGQEARLRCSPMKGHSHVYWYRQLPEEGLKFMVYLQKENIIDESGMPKERFSAEFPKEGPSILRIQQVVRGDSAAYFCASSPDRSPYNEQFFGPGTRLTVL.

This clonotype was found a few times. The rearrangement joins TRBV5-1 to TRBJ1-2; no clear D. Germline loops: CDR1 SGHRS, CDR2 YFSETQ. This CDR3 has 14 amino acids. Trimming shortened V by 2 bases and J by 4 bases, and 12 bases separated the two germline ends. The CDR3 here is CASSFWVLTYGYTF. The CDR3 DNA reads as TGCGCCAGCAGCTTTTGGGTCCTGACCTATGGCTACACCTTC.

In its sample, this clonotype was seen a few times. V usage is TRBV7-7 and J usage is TRBJ2-1; 9 bases match TRBD2. Germline CDR1 is SSHAT and CDR2 is FNYEAQ (reference sequence). With 1 base clipped from V and 2 bases from J, the junction kept 6 bases outside the gene matches. CDR3 length: 17 amino acids. CDR3 region: CASSLVSGRVTYNEQFF. The CDR3 DNA is TGTGCCAGCAGCTTAGTTAGCGGGAGAGTGACCTACAATGAGCAGTTCTTC.

The V and J genes are TRBV20-1 and TRBJ2-5; 13 nucleotides line up with TRBD2. J was trimmed by 3 bases and V by 1 base; bases with no gene match: 11. Per germline, CDR1 DFQATT and CDR2 SNEGSKA (reference sequence). The CDR3 totals 18 residues. This CDR3 is CSARALFFGLAGEETQYF. The CDR3 region has the DNA TGCAGTGCTAGAGCCCTATTTTTTGGACTAGCGGGAGAAGAGACCCAGTACTTC.

This rearrangement joins TRBV3-1 to TRBJ2-1, with TRBD2 matching over 10 bases. In germline, CDR1 is LGHDT, CDR2 YNNKEL (reference sequence). V lost 3 bases and J lost 6; bases outside the gene matches: 5. This CDR3 is 15 amino acids long. The CDR3 sequence: CASSHGLAARNEQFF. The CDR3 DNA reads TGTGCCAGCAGCCATGGACTAGCGGCCCGCAATGAGCAGTTCTTC.

The chain uses TRBV12-3 or TRBV12-4 and TRBJ2-3; D unresolved. V was shortened by 2 bases and J by 4 bases, with 7 bases between the two germline ends. This CDR3 contains 13 residues. DNA for the CDR3: TGTGCCAGCAGTTTAATGGTGGCAGATACGCAGTATTTT. This encodes CASSLMVADTQYF.

This clonotype was detected many times. The rearrangement links TRBV5-1 to TRBJ2-1; no clear D gene. The CDR3 loop spans 16 amino acids. Germline-derived CDR1 and CDR2 are SGHRS and YFSETQ. Trimming cost V 3 bases and J 1 base, with 14 bases left between them. The CDR3 here is CASSSLNSLSYNEQFF. The DNA for the CDR3 is TGCGCCAGCAGCTCCCTAAACTCTTTATCCTACAATGAGCAGTTCTTC.

This clonotype has a handful of counts. This chain joins TRBV5-6 and TRBJ2-7, with TRBD2 as a possible D gene (6 bases). Germline V CDR1 and CDR2: SGHDT, YYEEEE. V was trimmed by 1 base and J by 2 bases, leaving 13 bases between them. The CDR3 consists of 15 residues. This chain's CDR3 is CASSLIRDFPYEQYF. In DNA, the CDR3 is TGTGCCAGCAGCTTGATCCGGGACTTCCCCTACGAGCAGTACTTC.

The chain uses TRBV9 and TRBJ1-1; possible D gene TRBD1, 5 bases. CDR3 length: 15 residues. With 5 bases removed from V and 4 bases from J, the gap between germline ends came to 18 bases. Germline lookup yields CDR1 SGDLS and CDR2 YYNGEE. CDR3 in amino acids: CASSPGTLRATEAFF. CDR3 nucleotides: TGTGCCAGCAGTCCCGGGACCTTGAGAGCCACTGAAGCTTTCTTT. The full variable domain, its missing parts supplied by reference TRBV9 and TRBJ1-1, is DSGVTQTPKHLITATGQRVTLRCSPRSGDLSVYWYQQSLDQGLQFLIQYYNGEERAKGNILERFSAQQFPDLHSELNLSSLELGDSALYFCASSPGTLRATEAFFGQGTRLTVV.

The chain carries TRBV7-8 and TRBJ1-2; D is undetermined. The CDR3 length is 15 residues. Germline CDR1 and CDR2: SGHVS and FQNEAQ. V lost 3 bases, J lost 4 bases, and 15 bases lay in between. The CDR3 spells CASSFFAAPFYGYTF. The CDR3 DNA sequence: TGTGCCAGCAGCTTTTTCGCCGCACCCTTCTATGGCTACACCTTC.

V usage is TRBV6-2 or TRBV6-3 and J usage is TRBJ2-7; D might be TRBD2 (7 bases). Per germline, CDR1 MNHEY and CDR2 SVGEGT. The CDR3 is 15 amino acids. Trimming removed 0 bases at V and 7 bases at J, with 16 bases between. The CDR3 sequence is CASSYSASGRGEQYF. The CDR3 region has the DNA TGTGCCAGCAGTTACTCAGCTAGCGGAAGGGGGGAGCAGTACTTC.

J is TRBJ2-5 and V is TRBV20-1, with 8 bases fitting TRBD2. Germline CDR1 DFQATT, CDR2 SNEGSKA (reference sequence). The CDR3 is made up of 16 amino acids. V shed 0 bases and J 5 bases; nucleotides not matched to a gene: 11. CDR3 region: CSAREKWRAGEETQYF. CDR3 coding DNA: TGCAGTGCTAGAGAGAAGTGGAGAGCGGGAGAGGAGACCCAGTACTTC.

This chain uses TRBV29-1 with TRBJ2-2; TRBD2 aligns across 9 bases. V trimming: 4 bases; J trimming: 5 bases; junction bases outside the gene matches: 5. The CDR3 covers 14 residues. In germline, CDR1 is SQVTM, CDR2 ANQGSEA. CDR3: CSVVGLAGTGELFF. The CDR3 nucleotides are TGCAGCGTTGTTGGTCTAGCGGGAACCGGGGAGCTGTTTTTT.

The V call is TRBV4-1, the J call TRBJ1-5; D possibly corresponds to TRBD1 (5 bases). The germline gives CDR1 MGHRA, CDR2 YSYEKL. The V end lost 1 base, the J end lost 4 bases, and 11 bases lay between the germline ends. The CDR3 consists of 15 residues. The CDR3 sequence is CASSQVHRSNQPQHF. As DNA, the CDR3 is TGCGCCAGCAGCCAAGTTCACAGGTCTAATCAGCCCCAGCATTTT.

In its sample, this clonotype was seen a few times. The chain combines TRBV3-1 with TRBJ2-1; TRBD1 might be the D (6 bases). Germline V gene data show CDR1 as LGHDT and CDR2 as YNNKEL (reference sequence). The V gene lost 3 bases and the J gene lost 5 bases, with 11 bases spanning the gap. The CDR3 sequence is 14 residues long. The CDR3 loop is CASSHGQRHNEQFF. In nucleotides, the CDR3 is TGTGCCAGCAGCCACGGACAGAGGCACAATGAGCAGTTCTTC.

This chain uses TRBV18 with TRBJ2-3; D unresolved. Trimming took 2 bases from V and 7 from J, leaving 10 bases between them. The CDR3 has 13 amino acids. Germline V gene data show CDR1 as KGHSH and CDR2 as LQKENI. CDR3 DNA: TGTGCCAGCTCACCAATGGGCCCAAATACGCAGTATTTT. This codes for CASSPMGPNTQYF.

A note on this clonotype: Sequence at one end of the junction differs from germline and may be a read error. J is TRBJ2-1 and V is TRBV12-3 or TRBV12-4; 9 nucleotides align to TRBD2. The CDR3 has 16 amino acids. This CDR3 reads CASGLAGVRSYNEQFF. DNA for the CDR3: TGTGCCAGCGGTTTAGCGGGAGTTCGCTCCTACAATGAGCAGTTCTTC.

The CDR3 region is CASELGALFTRNEQFF. CDR3 bases: TGTGCCAGCGAACTGGGCGCACTGTTTACTCGCAATGAGCAGTTCTTC. This rearrangement joins TRBV5-6 to TRBJ2-1; D call uncertain. Deletions cut 7 bases from V and 6 bases from J, with 23 bases between. This CDR3 region has 16 residues. Germline CDR1 is SGHDT and CDR2 is YYEEEE.

This clonotype was recorded a few times. The J gene is TRBJ2-2, the V gene TRBV10-2, with D unclear. Germline lookup yields CDR1 WSHSY and CDR2 SAAADI. CDR3 size: 14 residues. V was clipped by 7 bases and J by 8 bases, with 17 bases between them. CDR3 region: CASTQSFQDGELFF. The CDR3 DNA follows: TGCGCCAGCACCCAGAGCTTTCAGGATGGGGAGCTGTTTTTT.

This clonotype turned up a few times. The CDR3 region is CAISAGGAGWETQYF. CDR3 nucleotides: TGTGCCATCAGTGCTGGCGGGGCGGGATGGGAGACCCAGTACTTC. V and J are TRBV10-3 and TRBJ2-5; maybe TRBD2 (6 bases). CDR1 and CDR2 (germline): ENHRY, SYGVKD. The CDR3 spans 15 residues. V lost 4 bases, J lost 5 bases, and 17 bases lay in between.

The genes are TRBV7-9 and TRBJ2-1; the match to TRBD1 covers 8 bases. The CDR3 totals 14 residues. J was trimmed by 9 bases and V by 3 bases; bases with no gene match: 7. CDR1 and CDR2 (germline): SEHNR, FQNEAQ (reference sequence). CDR3 protein: CASSFLTGGSEQFF. Here the CDR3 DNA reads TGTGCCAGCAGCTTCCTTACAGGGGGTAGTGAGCAGTTCTTC.

The chain employs TRBV12-3 or TRBV12-4 and TRBJ1-3; D gene unclear. The CDR3 covers 16 residues. Trimming took off 7 bases at V and 1 base at J, with 17 bases between the two ends. CDR3 in amino acids: CASTTRLGGSGNTIYF. The CDR3, as DNA: TGTGCCAGCACCACTAGGCTGGGCGGATCTGGAAACACCATATATTTT.

This clonotype was seen a handful of times. V and J are TRBV7-9 and TRBJ2-7; TRBD2 might be the D (7 bases). The CDR3 runs to 14 residues. Germline assignment: CDR1 SEHNR and CDR2 FQNEAQ (reference sequence). Deletions cut 7 bases from V and 6 bases from J, with 19 bases between. As DNA, the CDR3 is TGTGCCAGCATCGCGGGGGCGCAGTTCCGCGAGCAGTACTTC. Translation: CASIAGAQFREQYF.

The genes are TRBV27 and TRBJ2-1, with D possibly being TRBD1 (6 bases). CDR3 length: 13 amino acids. Germline CDR1 and CDR2: MNHEY and SMNVEV (reference sequence). The V gene lost 5 bases and the J gene lost 9 bases, with 14 bases spanning the gap. DNA for the CDR3: TGTGCCAGCAGTCCCAGGACAGTAAGTGAGCAGTTCTTC. Translated, it gives CASSPRTVSEQFF.